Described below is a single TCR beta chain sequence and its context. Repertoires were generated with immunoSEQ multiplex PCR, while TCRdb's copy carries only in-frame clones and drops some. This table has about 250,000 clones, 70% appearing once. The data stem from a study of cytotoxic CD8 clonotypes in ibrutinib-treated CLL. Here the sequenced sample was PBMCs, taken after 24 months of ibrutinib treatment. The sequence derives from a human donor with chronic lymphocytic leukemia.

CDR3 protein: CANKCSDEQFF. The CDR3 DNA reads TGTGCCAACAAATGTAGCGATGAGCAGTTCTTC. The chain joins TRBV6-4 to TRBJ2-1; a possible D gene is TRBD2 (5 bases). V lost 10 bases and J lost 8, with 12 bases in between. Looked up from germline, CDR1 is MRHNA and CDR2 is SNTAGT. The CDR3 has 11 amino acids.